Following are 17 T cell receptor beta chains from one sample sequenced in a study of shared clonotypes between healthy human individuals. The assay was immunoSEQ multiplex PCR, and TCRdb's table has in-frame clones only and misses some. The repertoire has about 700,000 clones, about 90% of them found once; the top ten carry about 24%. Naive CD8 populations comprised CD45RO-negative cells positively selected for CCR7, excluding terminally differentiated effector memory CD45RA+ cells. Source material: naive CD8+ T cells sorted from blood. All receptors come from a man aged 25 to 40 in good health.

This chain uses TRBV1 with TRBJ2-7; TRBD2 is the table's D call and was not checked against the DNA. TRBV1 is a pseudogene locus. The CDR3 consists of 14 residues. Here the CDR3 reads CTSSQPATYYEQYF. In DNA, the CDR3 is TGCACCAGCAGCCAACCAGCGACCTACTACGAGCAGTACTTC.

The rearrangement joins TRBV19 to TRBJ2-6; D not resolved. Trimming took 3 bases from V and 0 from J, leaving 12 bases between them. CDR1 is LNHDA, CDR2 SQIVND, per germline (reference sequence). The CDR3 loop spans 17 amino acids. The CDR3 loop is CASSIPRSLSGANVLTF. In nucleotides, the CDR3 is TGTGCCAGTAGTATCCCGCGAAGCCTCTCTGGGGCCAACGTCCTGACTTTC.

The chain combines TRBV27 with TRBJ2-7, with 7 bases lining up with TRBD1. V shed 4 bases, J shed 2 bases, and the junction held 20 bases outside the gene matches. The germline CDR1 and CDR2 sequences are MNHEY and SMNVEV (reference sequence). The CDR3 loop spans 19 amino acids. CDR3 loop: CASSSGGLGGRVRAYEQYF. CDR3 sequence (DNA): TGTGCCAGCAGTTCTGGGGGATTAGGGGGCAGGGTTAGGGCCTACGAGCAGTACTTC.

The chain has TRBV28 and TRBJ2-1; 10 bases fit TRBD2. V lost 4 bases to trimming and J lost 6 bases; unmatched junction nucleotides: 9. This CDR3 is built from 16 residues. CDR1 is MDHEN, CDR2 SYDVKM, per germline. CDR3 amino acids: CASSSSSGSLFNEQFF. As DNA, the CDR3 is TGTGCCAGCAGTTCTTCTAGCGGGAGTTTGTTCAATGAGCAGTTCTTC. The full variable domain, its missing parts supplied by reference TRBV28 and TRBJ2-1, is DVKVTQSSRYLVKRTGEKVFLECVQDMDHENMFWYRQDPGLGLRLIYFSYDVKMKEKGDIPEGYSVSREKKERFSLILESASTNQTSMYLCASSSSSGSLFNEQFFGPGTRLTVL.

The chain couples TRBV11-3 to TRBJ2-5; 7 nucleotides line up with TRBD2. V was clipped by 5 bases and J by 4 bases; unmatched bases: 13. This CDR3 comprises 16 residues. Per germline, CDR1 SGHNT and CDR2 YENEEA. The CDR3 region has the DNA TGTGCCAGCAGCCCCCCAGGCGGGAGAGGTCGAGAGACCCAGTACTTC. Encoded protein: CASSPPGGRGRETQYF.

The chain has TRBV28 and TRBJ2-1; D gene uncertain. Deletions cut 8 bases from V and 2 bases from J, with 7 bases between. This CDR3 is built from 12 residues. CDR1 and CDR2 from the germline V gene are MDHEN and SYDVKM. In nucleotides, the CDR3 is TGTGCCAGCCGAAGTCCCTACAATGAGCAGTTCTTC. Protein product: CASRSPYNEQFF.

The rearrangement uses TRBV5-1 and TRBJ2-3; the D is unclear. The V gene's germline CDR1 is SGHRS and CDR2 YFSETQ. The CDR3 loop spans 15 amino acids. The V and J ends lost 0 bases and 0 bases respectively, with 8 bases between them. The CDR3 DNA reads as TGCGCCAGCAGCTTGGCAGTCTCTAGCACAGATACGCAGTATTTT. Translating gives CASSLAVSSTDTQYF.

On this clone: Other DNA sequences from this sample encode an identical CDR3 as well. The gene calls are TRBV7-9 and TRBJ1-2; D is perhaps TRBD1 (6 bases). Germline V gives CDR1 SEHNR, CDR2 FQNEAQ (reference sequence). With 3 bases removed from V and 6 bases from J, the gap between germline ends came to 11 bases. The CDR3 runs to 13 residues. The CDR3 protein is CASSFSTGHGYTF. For the CDR3, the DNA is TGTGCCAGCAGCTTTTCGACAGGCCATGGCTACACCTTC. The variable domain in full, completed from reference TRBV7-9 and TRBJ1-2, reads DTGVSQNPRHKITKRGQNVTFRCDPISEHNRLYWYRQTLGQGPEFLTYFQNEAQLEKSRLLSDRFSAERPKGSFSTLEIQRTEQGDSAMYLCASSFSTGHGYTFGSGTRLTVV.

This chain joins TRBV4-3 and TRBJ2-3, with TRBD2 matching over 9 bases. Looked up from germline, CDR1 is LGHNA and CDR2 is YSLEER. The ends lost 6 bases at V and 2 bases at J; junction bases unmatched: 6. The CDR3 covers 15 residues. In nucleotides, the CDR3 is TGCGCCAGCAGGAGATCTAGCGGGAACACAGATACGCAGTATTTT. This sequence encodes CASRRSSGNTDTQYF.

Only one count was recorded for this clone. The CDR3 DNA reads TGTGCCAGCAGCTTTCCCGACCCCTATGTCGCCGGGGAGCTGTTTTTT. It yields the protein CASSFPDPYVAGELFF. The chain has TRBV7-9 and TRBJ2-2; no clear D. The CDR3 loop spans 16 amino acids. The V gene lost 3 bases and the J gene lost 6 bases, with 17 bases spanning the gap. CDR1 is SEHNR and CDR2 is FQNEAQ in the germline V gene (reference sequence).

The chain has TRBV11-2 and TRBJ1-1; tentatively, D is TRBD1 (5 bases). The CDR3 is made up of 13 amino acids. Trimming left V 6 bases short and J 4 bases short, with 12 bases between. Looked up from germline, CDR1 is SGHAT and CDR2 is FQNNGV. In DNA, the CDR3 is TGTGCCAGCAGTTACGGGGGGTTCACTGAAGCTTTCTTT. This encodes CASSYGGFTEAFF.

This sequence joins TRBV7-3 and TRBJ2-7; D may be TRBD1 (6 bases). Germline assignment: CDR1 SGHTA and CDR2 FQGTGA. This CDR3 contains 15 residues. The V gene lost 1 base and the J gene lost 0 bases, with 10 bases spanning the gap. This CDR3 is CASSLSDRISYEQYF. The DNA for the CDR3 is TGTGCCAGCAGCTTAAGTGACAGGATCTCCTACGAGCAGTACTTC.

This chain joins TRBV9 and TRBJ2-3; possible D gene TRBD1, 6 bases. CDR3 size: 13 residues. Deletions cut 0 bases from V and 6 bases from J, with 8 bases between. Looked up from germline, CDR1 is SGDLS and CDR2 is YYNGEE. CDR3 region: CASSVETGDTQYF. As DNA, the CDR3 is TGTGCCAGCAGCGTAGAGACAGGTGATACGCAGTATTTT.

The rearrangement joins TRBV6-6 to TRBJ1-1; TRBD1 matches 8 bases. The V gene end was trimmed by 6 bases and the J gene end by 0 bases; junction bases not matched to a gene: 9. This CDR3 comprises 16 residues. CDR1 MNHNY and CDR2 SVGAGI come from the germline V gene (reference sequence). The CDR3: CASSPRQGFLNTEAFF. The CDR3 bases are TGTGCCAGCAGCCCTAGACAGGGGTTCTTGAACACTGAAGCTTTCTTT.

The gene calls are TRBV5-8 and TRBJ2-7; D may be TRBD2 (6 bases). V lost 1 base to trimming and J lost 0 bases, with 14 bases between them. The CDR3 consists of 16 residues. Per the germline V gene, CDR1 is SGHTS and CDR2 is YDEGEE. Here the CDR3 reads CASSLRAGLNSYEQYF. CDR3 nucleotide sequence: TGTGCCAGCAGCTTGAGGGCGGGACTCAACTCCTACGAGCAGTACTTC.

V is TRBV7-9 and J is TRBJ2-4; D may be TRBD1 (6 bases). Germline-derived CDR1 and CDR2 are SEHNR and FQNEAQ (reference sequence). This CDR3 has 14 residues. Trimming removed 5 bases at V and 5 bases at J, with 13 bases between. Here the CDR3 reads CASSPRDNQNIQYF. CDR3 coding DNA: TGTGCCAGCAGCCCCCGGGACAACCAAAACATTCAGTACTTC. Filled out from reference TRBV7-9 and TRBJ2-4, the complete variable domain reads DTGVSQNPRHKITKRGQNVTFRCDPISEHNRLYWYRQTLGQGPEFLTYFQNEAQLEKSRLLSDRFSAERPKGSFSTLEIQRTEQGDSAMYLCASSPRDNQNIQYFGAGTRLSVL.

The rearrangement uses TRBV7-6 and TRBJ2-7; D remains unclear. Germline V gene lookup returns CDR1 SGHVS and CDR2 FNYEAQ. This CDR3 contains 14 residues. V was trimmed by 0 bases and J by 1 base, leaving 7 bases between them. The CDR3 reads CASSLAPRSYEQYF. CDR3 DNA: TGTGCCAGCAGCTTAGCACCTAGGTCCTACGAGCAGTACTTC.